These T cell receptor beta chains were read from a single sample in a study of cytomegalovirus exposure and HLA in healthy donors. Sequencing used immunoSEQ multiplex PCR; TCRdb keeps in-frame clones, though not all of them. The repertoire holds around 150,000 clones, with approximately 78% as singletons. The sample taken for sequencing was PBMCs. The source is a male donor in good health and CMV-seronegative. Both conserved end residues are part of each CDR3. D genes are given only for firm matches. Only some rows state a clone size, as once, few, many or a class for expanded clones.

abundance,d_gene,v_gene,j_gene,CDR3nt,CDR3aa
-,-,TRBV11-1,TRBJ1-1,TGTGCCAGCAGCCATATCGAGGCAGAAGCTTTCTTT,CASSHIEAEAFF
-,-,TRBV6-5,TRBJ1-1,TGTGCCAGCAGCCCTCTTGCATCAGGGAACACTGAAGCTTTCTTT,CASSPLASGNTEAFF
-,TRBD2,TRBV9,TRBJ2-1,TGTGCCAGCAGCGTGCCTAGCGGTAACAATGAGCAGTTCTTC,CASSVPSGNNEQFF
-,TRBD1,TRBV19,TRBJ2-7,TGTGCCAGTAACCCGGGACAGGGGCTCTCCTACGAGCAGTACTTC,CASNPGQGLSYEQYF
-,TRBD1,TRBV4-2,TRBJ1-6,TGTGCCAGCAGCCAAGAATCCCGGACAGGCGGTTCACCCCTCCACTTT,CASSQESRTGGSPLHF
-,-,TRBV6-5,TRBJ2-3,TGTGCCAGCAAGGGACTCCCAGGGGATACGCAGTATTTT,CASKGLPGDTQYF
-,TRBD2,TRBV4-2,TRBJ2-7,TGTGCCAGCAGCCACCCCAACGCAGGTAGCGGGAGCTATTCCTACGAGCAGTACTTC,CASSHPNAGSGSYSYEQYF
-,TRBD1,TRBV18,TRBJ1-1,TGTGCCAGCTCAAGGACAGGGGGAACTGAAGCTTTCTTT,CASSRTGGTEAFF
few,-,TRBV27,TRBJ1-5,TGTGCCAGCAGTTTATTCGGCGGGACCTCGAGGGATCAGCCCCAGCATTTT,CASSLFGGTSRDQPQHF
-,TRBD2,TRBV7-2,TRBJ2-7,TGTGCCAGCAGCCCAATGCGGGAGATGTTCCACGAGCAGTACTTC,CASSPMREMFHEQYF
-,TRBD1,TRBV6-5,TRBJ1-3,TGTGCCAGCAGTTATGGGGGGACAGCCTCTGGAAACACCATATATTTT,CASSYGGTASGNTIYF
-,TRBD2,TRBV18,TRBJ2-7,TGTGCCAGCTCACGCTGGGGCAGCGGGGATTCCTACGAGCAGTACTTC,CASSRWGSGDSYEQYF
-,TRBD2,TRBV10-2,TRBJ2-1,TGCGCCAGCAGGGAACTAGCGAATGAGCAGTTCTTC,CASRELANEQFF
-,TRBD1,TRBV27,TRBJ2-7,TGTGCCAGCAGTTCCCCCGGGACAGGGGATGGCGAGCAGTACTTC,CASSSPGTGDGEQYF
few,TRBD2,TRBV10-3,TRBJ2-3,TGTGCCATCAGTGTAGCGGGAGGGCCGGCAGATACGCAGTATTTT,CAISVAGGPADTQYF
-,-,TRBV19,TRBJ2-1,TGTGCCAGTAGTGTGGTGGCTAGCATAAATGAGCAGTTCTTC,CASSVVASINEQFF
-,TRBD1,TRBV7-2,TRBJ2-6,TGTGCCAGCAGCCGCACAGGGGGCGGCTCTGGGGCCAACGTCCTGACTTTC,CASSRTGGGSGANVLTF
-,-,TRBV6-5,TRBJ1-5,TGTGCCAGCAGTCAGGGGTACGGGCAGCCCCAGCATTTT,CASSQGYGQPQHF
-,TRBD2,TRBV2,TRBJ2-1,TGTGCCAGCACAGGAGGAAATAGCGGGGGGAGTCTCTTC,CASTGGNSGGSLF
-,-,TRBV5-8,TRBJ1-6,TGTGCCAGCAGCTTGTTAGTTCAAAATTCACCCCTCCACTTT,CASSLLVQNSPLHF
-,TRBD2,TRBV11-1,TRBJ2-3,TGTGCCAGCAGCCCTACTAGCGGGAGGCCAGATACGCAGTATTTT,CASSPTSGRPDTQYF
-,TRBD2,TRBV18,TRBJ2-3,TGTGCCAGCTCACAGACTAGCGGGGAAACAGATACGCAGTATTTT,CASSQTSGETDTQYF
-,TRBD2,TRBV10-3,TRBJ2-3,TGTGCCATCAGTTCACGGGGGGGCCAGGGCACAGATACGCAGTATTTT,CAISSRGGQGTDTQYF
few,TRBD1,TRBV9,TRBJ2-7,TGTGCCAGCAGCTCAACAGGGGGCTCTTACGAGCAGTACTTC,CASSSTGGSYEQYF
-,-,TRBV7-2,TRBJ1-1,TGTGCCAGCAGCTTAGCAATGGAGGGCACTGAAGCTTTCTTT,CASSLAMEGTEAFF
-,-,TRBV21-1,TRBJ2-7,TGTGCCAGCAGCAAAGGTCGGACTAGCGGGAGCTACGAGCAGTACTTC,CASSKGRTSGSYEQYF
-,TRBD1,TRBV10-3,TRBJ1-5,TGTGCCTCCGGGACAGGGGACCAGCCCCAGCATTTT,CASGTGDQPQHF
-,-,TRBV27,TRBJ2-4,TGTGCCAGCAGTTTAGGAGGAGGGGTTAAAAACATTCAGTACTTC,CASSLGGGVKNIQYF
-,-,TRBV7-2,TRBJ1-5,TGTGCCAGCAGCTTTGGCCAGGCAAATCAGCCCCAGCATTTT,CASSFGQANQPQHF